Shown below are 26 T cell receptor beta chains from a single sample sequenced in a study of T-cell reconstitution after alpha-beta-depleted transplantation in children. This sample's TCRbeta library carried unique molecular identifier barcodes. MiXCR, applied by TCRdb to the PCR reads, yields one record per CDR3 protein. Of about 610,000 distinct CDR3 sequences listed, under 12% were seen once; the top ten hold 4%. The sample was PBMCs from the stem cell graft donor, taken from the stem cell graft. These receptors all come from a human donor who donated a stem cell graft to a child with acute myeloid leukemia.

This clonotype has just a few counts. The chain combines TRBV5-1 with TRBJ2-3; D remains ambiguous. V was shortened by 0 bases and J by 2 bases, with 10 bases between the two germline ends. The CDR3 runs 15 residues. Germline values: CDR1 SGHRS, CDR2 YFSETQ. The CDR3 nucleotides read TGCGCCAGCAGCTTGGCCGGCGGATACACAGATACGCAGTATTTT. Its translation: CASSLAGGYTDTQYF.

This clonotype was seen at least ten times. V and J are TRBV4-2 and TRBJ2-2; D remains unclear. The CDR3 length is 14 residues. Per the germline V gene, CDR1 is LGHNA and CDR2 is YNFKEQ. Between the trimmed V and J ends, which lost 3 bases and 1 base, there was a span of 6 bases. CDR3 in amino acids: CASSQAENTGELFF. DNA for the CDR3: TGTGCCAGCAGCCAGGCGGAGAACACCGGGGAGCTGTTTTTT.

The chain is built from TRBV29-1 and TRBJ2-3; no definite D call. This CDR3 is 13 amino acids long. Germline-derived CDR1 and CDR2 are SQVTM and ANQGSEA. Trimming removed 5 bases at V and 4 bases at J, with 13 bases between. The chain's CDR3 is CSVLERSADTQYF. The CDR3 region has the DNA TGCAGCGTTTTGGAAAGGTCAGCAGATACGCAGTATTTT.

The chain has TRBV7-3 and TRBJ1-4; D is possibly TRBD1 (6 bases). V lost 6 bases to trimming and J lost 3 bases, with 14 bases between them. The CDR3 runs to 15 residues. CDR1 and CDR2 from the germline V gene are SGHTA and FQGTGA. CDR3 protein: CASRRRGVANEKLFF. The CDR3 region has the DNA TGTGCCAGCAGGCGGAGGGGGGTAGCTAATGAAAAACTGTTTTTT.

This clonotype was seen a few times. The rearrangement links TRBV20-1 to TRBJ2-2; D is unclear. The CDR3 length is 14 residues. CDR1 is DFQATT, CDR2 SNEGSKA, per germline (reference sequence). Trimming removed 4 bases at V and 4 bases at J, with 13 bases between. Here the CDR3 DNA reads TGCAGTGCTATCAGACCTGGGGTCACCGGGGAGCTGTTTTTT. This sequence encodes CSAIRPGVTGELFF.

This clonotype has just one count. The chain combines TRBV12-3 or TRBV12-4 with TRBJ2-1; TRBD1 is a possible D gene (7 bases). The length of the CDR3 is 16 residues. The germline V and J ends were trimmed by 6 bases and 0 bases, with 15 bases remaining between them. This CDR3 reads CASSPAGGGSYNEQFF. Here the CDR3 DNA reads TGTGCCAGCAGCCCCGCAGGGGGAGGCTCCTACAATGAGCAGTTCTTC.

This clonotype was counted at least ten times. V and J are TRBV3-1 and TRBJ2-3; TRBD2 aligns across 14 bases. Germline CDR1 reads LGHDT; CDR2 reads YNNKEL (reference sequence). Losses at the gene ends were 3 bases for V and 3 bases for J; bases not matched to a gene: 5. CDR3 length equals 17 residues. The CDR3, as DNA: TGTGCCAGCAGCCAGGGACTAGCGGGAGCGATGACAGATACGCAGTATTTT. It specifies CASSQGLAGAMTDTQYF.

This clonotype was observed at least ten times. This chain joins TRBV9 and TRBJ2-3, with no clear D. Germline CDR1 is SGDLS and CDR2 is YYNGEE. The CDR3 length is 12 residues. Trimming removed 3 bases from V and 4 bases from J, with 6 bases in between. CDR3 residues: CASSAAADTQYF. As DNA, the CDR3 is TGTGCCAGCAGCGCGGCCGCAGATACGCAGTATTTT.

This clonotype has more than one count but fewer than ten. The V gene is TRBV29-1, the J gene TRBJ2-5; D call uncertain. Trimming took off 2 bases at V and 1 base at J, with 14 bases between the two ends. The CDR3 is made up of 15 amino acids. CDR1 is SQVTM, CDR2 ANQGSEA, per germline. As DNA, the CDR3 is TGCAGCGTTGAAATACCCCAAAGGTCCCAAGAGACCCAGTACTTC. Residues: CSVEIPQRSQETQYF. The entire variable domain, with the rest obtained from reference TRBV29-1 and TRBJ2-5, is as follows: SAVISQKPSRDICQRGTSLTIQCQVDSQVTMMFWYRQQPGQSLTLIATANQGSEATYESGFVIDKFPISRPNLTFSTLTVSNMSPEDSSIYLCSVEIPQRSQETQYFGPGTRLLVL.

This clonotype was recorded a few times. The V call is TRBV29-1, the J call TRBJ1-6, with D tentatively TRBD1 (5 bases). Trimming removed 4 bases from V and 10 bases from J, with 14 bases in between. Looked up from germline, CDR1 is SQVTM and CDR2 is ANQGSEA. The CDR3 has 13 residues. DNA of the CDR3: TGCAGCGTTGCCTCAGGGATGGGGTCACCCCTCCACTTT. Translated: CSVASGMGSPLHF.

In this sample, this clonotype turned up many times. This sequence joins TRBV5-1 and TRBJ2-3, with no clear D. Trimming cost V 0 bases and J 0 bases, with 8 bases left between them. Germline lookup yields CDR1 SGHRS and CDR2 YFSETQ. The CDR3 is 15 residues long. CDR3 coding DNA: TGCGCCAGCAGCTTGGACGGACCTAGCACAGATACGCAGTATTTT. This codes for CASSLDGPSTDTQYF.

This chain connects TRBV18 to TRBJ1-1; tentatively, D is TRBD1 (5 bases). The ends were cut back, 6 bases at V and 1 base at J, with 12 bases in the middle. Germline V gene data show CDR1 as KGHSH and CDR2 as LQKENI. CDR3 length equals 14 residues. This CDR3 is CASSATVQNTEAFF. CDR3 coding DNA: TGTGCCAGCTCCGCGACAGTTCAGAACACTGAAGCTTTCTTT.

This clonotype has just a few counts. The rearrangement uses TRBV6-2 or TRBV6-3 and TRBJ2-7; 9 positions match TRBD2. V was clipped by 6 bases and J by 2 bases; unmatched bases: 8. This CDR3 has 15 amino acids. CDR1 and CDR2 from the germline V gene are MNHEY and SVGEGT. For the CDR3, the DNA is TGTGCCAGCAGCAGACTAGCGGTCCTCCCCTACGAGCAGTACTTC. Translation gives CASSRLAVLPYEQYF.

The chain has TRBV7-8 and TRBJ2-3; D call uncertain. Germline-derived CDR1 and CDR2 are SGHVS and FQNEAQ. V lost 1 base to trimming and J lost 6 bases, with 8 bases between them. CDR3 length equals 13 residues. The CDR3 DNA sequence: TGTGCCAGCAGCTTAGAAGGGTATGATACGCAGTATTTT. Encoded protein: CASSLEGYDTQYF.

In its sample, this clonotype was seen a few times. The CDR3 protein is CSARQQGKANQPQHF. The CDR3 DNA follows: TGCAGTGCTAGACAACAGGGAAAGGCCAATCAGCCCCAGCATTTT. The chain has TRBV20-1 and TRBJ1-5; a weak D match, TRBD1 (6 bases). Germline V gives CDR1 DFQATT, CDR2 SNEGSKA (reference sequence). Trimming shortened V by 2 bases and J by 3 bases, and 14 bases separated the two germline ends. The CDR3 sequence is 15 residues long.

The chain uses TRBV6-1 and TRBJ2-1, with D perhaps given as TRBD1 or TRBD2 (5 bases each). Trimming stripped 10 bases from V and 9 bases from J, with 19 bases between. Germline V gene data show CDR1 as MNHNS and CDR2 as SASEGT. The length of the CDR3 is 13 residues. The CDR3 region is CATGAVGWGEQFF. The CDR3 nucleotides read TGTGCCACCGGGGCCGTGGGATGGGGTGAGCAGTTCTTC.

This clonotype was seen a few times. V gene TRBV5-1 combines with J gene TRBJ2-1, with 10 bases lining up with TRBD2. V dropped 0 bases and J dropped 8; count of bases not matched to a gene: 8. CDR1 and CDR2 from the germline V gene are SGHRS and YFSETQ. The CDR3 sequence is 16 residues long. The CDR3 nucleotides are TGCGCCAGCAGCTTGGTACTAGCGGGGAACCGGGATGAGCAGTTCTTC. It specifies CASSLVLAGNRDEQFF.

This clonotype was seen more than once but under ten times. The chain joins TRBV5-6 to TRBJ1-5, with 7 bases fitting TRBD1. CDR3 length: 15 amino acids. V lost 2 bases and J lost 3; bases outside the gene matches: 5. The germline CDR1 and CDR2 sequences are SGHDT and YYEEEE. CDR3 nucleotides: TGTGCCAGCAGCTTTGCAGGGGGACTCAATCAGCCCCAGCATTTT. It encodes CASSFAGGLNQPQHF.

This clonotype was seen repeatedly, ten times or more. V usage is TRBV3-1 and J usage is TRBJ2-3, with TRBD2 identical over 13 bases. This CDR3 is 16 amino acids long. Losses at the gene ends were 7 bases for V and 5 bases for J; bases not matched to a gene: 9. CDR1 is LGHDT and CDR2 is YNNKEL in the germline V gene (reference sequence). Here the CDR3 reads CASTLGLAGSQDTQYF. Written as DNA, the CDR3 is TGTGCCAGCACCCTGGGACTAGCGGGATCCCAAGATACGCAGTATTTT.

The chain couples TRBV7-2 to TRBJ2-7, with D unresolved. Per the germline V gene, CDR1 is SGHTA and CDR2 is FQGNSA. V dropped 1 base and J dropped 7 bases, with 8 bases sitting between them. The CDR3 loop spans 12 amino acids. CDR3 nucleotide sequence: TGTGCCAGCAGCTTAGATGTCGGAGAGCAGTACTTC. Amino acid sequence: CASSLDVGEQYF.

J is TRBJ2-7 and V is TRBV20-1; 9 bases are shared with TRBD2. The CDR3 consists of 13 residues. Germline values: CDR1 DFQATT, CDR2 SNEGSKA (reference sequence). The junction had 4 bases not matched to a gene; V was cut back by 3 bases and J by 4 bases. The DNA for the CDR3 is TGCAGTGCTAGGGGACTAGCAGAGTACGAGCAGTACTTC. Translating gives CSARGLAEYEQYF.

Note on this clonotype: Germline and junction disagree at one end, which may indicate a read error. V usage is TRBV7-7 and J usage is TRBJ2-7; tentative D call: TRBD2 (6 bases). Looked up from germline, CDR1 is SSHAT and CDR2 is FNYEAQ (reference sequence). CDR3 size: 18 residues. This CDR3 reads CASSLGATLPGVFYEQYF. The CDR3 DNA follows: TGTGCTAGCAGCTTAGGAGCAACCCTTCCGGGAGTCTTCTACGAGCAGTACTTC.

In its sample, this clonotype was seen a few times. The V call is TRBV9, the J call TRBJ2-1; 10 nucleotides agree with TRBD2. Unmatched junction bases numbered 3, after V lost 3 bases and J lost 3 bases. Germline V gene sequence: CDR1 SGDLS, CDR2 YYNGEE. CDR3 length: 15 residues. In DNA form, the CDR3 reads TGTGCCAGCAGCGCCGGGACTAGCGTCTACAATGAGCAGTTCTTC. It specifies CASSAGTSVYNEQFF.

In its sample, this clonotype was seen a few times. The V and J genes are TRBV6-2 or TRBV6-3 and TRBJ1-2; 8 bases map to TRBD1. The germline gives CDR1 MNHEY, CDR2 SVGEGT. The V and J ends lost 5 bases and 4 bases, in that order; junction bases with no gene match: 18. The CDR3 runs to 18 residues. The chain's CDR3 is CASSGGYRQGWAPYGYTF. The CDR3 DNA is TGTGCCAGCAGTGGAGGTTACCGACAGGGGTGGGCACCCTATGGCTACACCTTC.

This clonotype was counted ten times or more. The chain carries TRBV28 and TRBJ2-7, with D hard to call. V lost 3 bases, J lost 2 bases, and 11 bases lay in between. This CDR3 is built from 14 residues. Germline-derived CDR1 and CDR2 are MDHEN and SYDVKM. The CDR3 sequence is CASSLRGPPYEQYF. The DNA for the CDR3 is TGTGCCAGCAGTTTGCGCGGTCCTCCCTACGAGCAGTACTTC.

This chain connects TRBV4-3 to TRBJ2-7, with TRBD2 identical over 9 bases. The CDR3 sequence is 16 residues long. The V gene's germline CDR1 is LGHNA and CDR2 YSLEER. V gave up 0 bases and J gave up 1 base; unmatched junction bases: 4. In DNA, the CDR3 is TGCGCCAGCAGCCAAGATAGACTAGCGGAGTCCTACGAGCAGTACTTC. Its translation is CASSQDRLAESYEQYF.